A single sample is the source of the 25 T cell receptor beta chains below, sequenced in a study of cytotoxic CD8 clonotypes in ibrutinib-treated CLL listed by TCRdb under 2021. Per the publication, the time point label means: roughly 2 years on ibrutinib. Library preparation used the immunoSEQ multiplex PCR assay. TCRdb stores this immuneACCESS table with in-frame sequences only. Part of the clones is absent; in the studies checked, under half of the shortfall reflects unresolved V genes, and no reason is known for the rest. The sample table shows some 200,000 clones, and around three quarters are seen once. The ten largest make up around 15% of the sample. This specimen was PBMCs, taken after 24 months of ibrutinib treatment. Receptor source: a human donor with chronic lymphocytic leukemia.

This clone was found once. The CDR3, as DNA: TGTGCCGTAGGTCCGGTTTGGGGCTACGAGCAGTACTTC. Translated: CAVGPVWGYEQYF. The V call is TRBV19, the J call TRBJ2-5; D is unresolved. The J call may be incorrect, as the DNA end agrees better with TRBJ2-7. The CDR3 sequence is 13 residues long. The V gene's germline CDR1 is LNHDA and CDR2 SQIVND (reference sequence).

V and J are TRBV5-6 and TRBJ2-3; D is undetermined. This CDR3 comprises 14 residues. Germline lookup yields CDR1 SGHDT and CDR2 YYEEEE. Trimming took off 4 bases at V and 2 bases at J, with 11 bases between the two ends. The CDR3 DNA sequence: TGTGCCAGCAGCCGAAACCTGGCCACAGATACGCAGTATTTT. It is translated as CASSRNLATDTQYF.

The V and J genes are TRBV11-3 and TRBJ2-3; TRBD2 matches at 7 bases. J was trimmed by 2 bases and V by 3 bases; bases with no gene match: 2. The CDR3 is made up of 14 amino acids. Looked up from germline, CDR1 is SGHNT and CDR2 is YENEEA. CDR3 nucleotides: TGTGCCAGCAGCTTCGGACTAGTCACAGATACGCAGTATTTT. Its translation: CASSFGLVTDTQYF.

The genes are TRBV20-1 and TRBJ1-1; no definite D call. This CDR3 has 10 amino acids. Per the germline V gene, CDR1 is DFQATT and CDR2 is SNEGSKA (reference sequence). V shed 7 bases and J shed 5 bases, with 8 bases lying between them. The chain's CDR3 is CSGWVTEAFF. DNA for the CDR3: TGCAGTGGTTGGGTGACTGAAGCTTTCTTT.

The genes are TRBV5-6 and TRBJ2-1; 9 nucleotides match TRBD2. This CDR3 is built from 16 residues. V shed 4 bases, J shed 10 bases, and the junction held 15 bases outside the gene matches. The germline gives CDR1 SGHDT, CDR2 YYEEEE. CDR3 residues: CASSLEDSATSGEQFF. CDR3 in DNA: TGTGCCAGCAGCCTGGAGGATTCGGCGACTAGCGGCGAGCAGTTCTTC.

V and J are TRBV4-1 and TRBJ2-7; D possibly uses TRBD1 or TRBD2 (5 bases each). This CDR3 region has 15 residues. V lost 4 bases and J 2 bases, leaving 15 bases between the germline ends. The germline CDR1 and CDR2 sequences are MGHRA and YSYEKL. The CDR3 DNA is TGCGCCAGCAGCCGGGCGGGCCAGGGAACCTACGAGCAGTACTTC. It specifies CASSRAGQGTYEQYF.

The rearrangement uses TRBV11-2 and TRBJ2-7, with D perhaps matching TRBD1 (6 bases). The germline V gene has CDR1 SGHAT and CDR2 FQNNGV. V lost 1 base and J 6 bases, leaving 10 bases between the germline ends. The CDR3 covers 13 residues. The chain's CDR3 is CASSLVPGAEQYF. The CDR3, as DNA: TGTGCCAGCAGCTTAGTCCCAGGGGCCGAGCAGTACTTC.

The chain carries TRBV15 and TRBJ1-1, with no clear D. Trimming took off 0 bases at V and 1 base at J, with 9 bases between the two ends. Germline CDR1 is LNHNV and CDR2 is YYDKDF (reference sequence). This CDR3 comprises 15 residues. CDR3 in amino acids: CATSRESRENTEAFF. The DNA for the CDR3 is TGTGCCACCAGCAGAGAATCAAGGGAGAACACTGAAGCTTTCTTT.

The chain recombines TRBV10-3 with TRBJ2-2; no firm D call. Trimming took 6 bases from V and 4 from J, leaving 12 bases between them. The germline gives CDR1 ENHRY, CDR2 SYGVKD. This CDR3 region has 14 residues. This CDR3 is CAIRATWSTGELFF. For the CDR3, the DNA is TGTGCCATCAGGGCGACATGGAGCACCGGGGAGCTGTTTTTT.

This clone is medium-sized in the sample. V is TRBV19 and J is TRBJ1-1; weak D call: TRBD1 (5 bases). This CDR3 has 14 residues. Trimming took 3 bases from V and 7 from J, leaving 15 bases between them. Looked up from germline, CDR1 is LNHDA and CDR2 is SQIVND (reference sequence). CDR3 sequence reads: CASSMGRGLNEAFF. The CDR3 coding sequence is TGTGCCAGTAGTATGGGGCGGGGGTTAAATGAAGCTTTCTTT. Filled out from reference TRBV19 and TRBJ1-1, the complete variable domain reads DGGITQSPKYLFRKEGQNVTLSCEQNLNHDAMYWYRQDPGQGLRLIYYSQIVNDFQKGDIAEGYSVSREKKESFPLTVTSAQKNPTAFYLCASSMGRGLNEAFFGQGTRLTVV.

The J gene is TRBJ2-6, the V gene TRBV7-6; no clear D. The V gene lost 5 bases and the J gene lost 3 bases, with 8 bases spanning the gap. Per germline, CDR1 SGHVS and CDR2 FNYEAQ. The CDR3 totals 14 residues. Here the CDR3 DNA reads TGTGCCAGCAGCCACATTGGTGGGGCCAACGTCCTGACTTTC. This translates into CASSHIGGANVLTF.

The chain is built from TRBV9 and TRBJ2-1; D not certain. This CDR3 has 14 residues. CDR1 is SGDLS and CDR2 is YYNGEE in the germline V gene. The V end was cut by 0 bases, the J end by 1 base, with 5 bases between. The CDR3 nucleotides read TGTGCCAGCAGCGTAGGGTTGTCCTACAATGAGCAGTTCTTC. Protein sequence: CASSVGLSYNEQFF.

The chain joins TRBV4-1 to TRBJ1-2, with 8 bases aligning to TRBD1. This CDR3 is 15 amino acids long. Germline CDR1 and CDR2: MGHRA and YSYEKL. Trimming cost V 4 bases and J 6 bases; bases outside gene matches: 10. The CDR3 spells CASSRASDRGHGYTF. The CDR3 nucleotides are TGCGCCAGCAGCCGGGCGTCCGACAGGGGACATGGCTACACCTTC.

This clone has only one observation. The chain employs TRBV15 and TRBJ2-7, with D possibly TRBD2 on 5 matching bases. Deletions cut 5 bases from V and 3 bases from J, with 14 bases between. Germline V lookup: CDR1 LNHNV, CDR2 YYDKDF (reference sequence). The CDR3 has 14 residues. The CDR3 here is CATSGIRDIYEQYF. The CDR3 DNA sequence: TGTGCCACCAGCGGTATCCGGGATATCTACGAGCAGTACTTC.

The V call is TRBV7-6, the J call TRBJ2-7; 8 bases align to TRBD2. The CDR3 spans 13 residues. J gave up 3 bases and V 5 bases, and 3 bases lay outside the gene matches. CDR1 and CDR2 from the germline V gene are SGHVS and FNYEAQ. This CDR3 reads CASSRTSNYEQYF. In DNA form, the CDR3 reads TGTGCCAGCAGCAGGACTAGCAACTACGAGCAGTACTTC. Full variable domain (remainder filled in from reference TRBV7-6 and TRBJ2-7): GAGVSQSPRYKVTKRGQDVALRCDPISGHVSLYWYRQALGQGPEFLTYFNYEAQQDKSGLPNDRFSAERPEGSISTLTIQRTEQRDSAMYRCASSRTSNYEQYFGPGTRLTVT.

This clone was counted a few times. The rearrangement links TRBV7-2 to TRBJ2-1; D is uncertain. Trimming shortened V by 1 base and J by 0 bases, and 1 base separated the two germline ends. The CDR3 runs to 13 residues. Germline V gene lookup returns CDR1 SGHTA and CDR2 FQGNSA. The CDR3 region is CASSLDSYNEQFF. CDR3 sequence (DNA): TGTGCCAGCAGCTTAGACTCCTACAATGAGCAGTTCTTC.

The chain couples TRBV19 to TRBJ2-1, with 13 bases lining up with TRBD2. Trimming took 8 bases from V and 5 from J; bases not matched to a gene: 9. CDR1 is LNHDA and CDR2 is SQIVND in the germline V gene (reference sequence). CDR3 length: 16 amino acids. CDR3 nucleotide sequence: TGTGCCAGTGGCTGGGGACTAGCGGGACCCCACAATGAGCAGTTCTTC. This translates into CASGWGLAGPHNEQFF. The full variable domain, in which reference TRBV19 and TRBJ2-1 provide the parts outside the CDR3, is DGGITQSPKYLFRKEGQNVTLSCEQNLNHDAMYWYRQDPGQGLRLIYYSQIVNDFQKGDIAEGYSVSREKKESFPLTVTSAQKNPTAFYLCASGWGLAGPHNEQFFGPGTRLTVL.

The chain links TRBV29-1 to TRBJ1-1; TRBD1 matches 7 bases. Germline V gene data show CDR1 as SQVTM and CDR2 as ANQGSEA. This CDR3 comprises 13 residues. V lost 8 bases and J lost 3; bases outside the gene matches: 9. The CDR3 DNA sequence: TGCAGCACCGCAGGGGGAAGGGACACTGAAGCTTTCTTT. Residues: CSTAGGRDTEAFF.

This clone has more than one count but fewer than ten. V usage is TRBV7-9 and J usage is TRBJ2-7; TRBD2 matches 8 bases. CDR1 SEHNR and CDR2 FQNEAQ come from the germline V gene (reference sequence). Losses at the gene ends were 2 bases for V and 0 bases for J; bases not matched to a gene: 6. The CDR3 is 16 amino acids. DNA of the CDR3: TGTGCCAGCAGCTTATTGAGCGGGGGTAGCTCCTACGAGCAGTACTTC. Its translation is CASSLLSGGSSYEQYF. The variable domain in full, completed from reference TRBV7-9 and TRBJ2-7, reads DTGVSQNPRHKITKRGQNVTFRCDPISEHNRLYWYRQTLGQGPEFLTYFQNEAQLEKSRLLSDRFSAERPKGSFSTLEIQRTEQGDSAMYLCASSLLSGGSSYEQYFGPGTRLTVT.

This clone was seen just once. The CDR3 bases are TGCGCCAGCAGCTCACTATTAACCTACGAGCAGTACTTC. It codes for CASSSLLTYEQYF. V gene TRBV4-1 combines with J gene TRBJ2-7; D remains unclear. V shed 5 bases and J shed 2 bases, with 10 bases lying between them. This CDR3 contains 13 residues. In germline, CDR1 is MGHRA, CDR2 YSYEKL.

The rearrangement joins TRBV5-4 to TRBJ2-1, with no clear D. The germline CDR1 and CDR2 sequences are SGHNT and YYREEE (reference sequence). The CDR3 sequence is 13 residues long. Deletions cut 4 bases from V and 3 bases from J, with 8 bases between. The CDR3 is CASSKGLYNEQFF. CDR3 nucleotides: TGTGCCAGCAGCAAGGGCCTCTACAATGAGCAGTTCTTC.

This clone was recorded a few times. This rearrangement joins TRBV30 to TRBJ1-1; tentative D call: TRBD1 (6 bases). Germline V gene data show CDR1 as GTSNPN and CDR2 as SVGIG (reference sequence). This CDR3 has 12 residues. V dropped 0 bases and J dropped 12 bases, with 14 bases sitting between them. This chain's CDR3 is CAWSVMRDIPFF. The CDR3 coding sequence is TGTGCCTGGAGTGTAATGAGGGACATCCCTTTCTTT. The variable domain in full, completed from reference TRBV30 and TRBJ1-1, reads SQTIHQWPATLVQPVGSPLSLECTVEGTSNPNLYWYRQAAGRGLQLLFYSVGIGQISSEVPQNLSASRPQDRQFILSSKKLLLSDSGFYLCAWSVMRDIPFFGQGTRLTVV.

A few counts support this clone. The J gene is TRBJ1-1, the V gene TRBV19, with unresolved D. The ends were cut back, 3 bases at V and 0 bases at J, with 8 bases in the middle. CDR1 LNHDA and CDR2 SQIVND come from the germline V gene (reference sequence). There are 14 residues in the CDR3. The CDR3 region has the DNA TGTGCCAGTAGTATCAAGACGGTGAACACTGAAGCTTTCTTT. It is translated as CASSIKTVNTEAFF. The variable domain in full, with the rest retrieved from reference TRBV19 and TRBJ1-1, is DGGITQSPKYLFRKEGQNVTLSCEQNLNHDAMYWYRQDPGQGLRLIYYSQIVNDFQKGDIAEGYSVSREKKESFPLTVTSAQKNPTAFYLCASSIKTVNTEAFFGQGTRLTVV.

The rearrangement links TRBV9 to TRBJ2-3; 11 bases fit TRBD1. After removal of 4 bases from V and 3 bases from J, the junction contained 7 bases not matched to a gene. Per germline, CDR1 SGDLS and CDR2 YYNGEE. The CDR3 runs 16 residues. For the CDR3, the DNA is TGTGCCAGCAGCACCCGGGACAGGGGGAGAACAGATACGCAGTATTTT. This encodes CASSTRDRGRTDTQYF.

The gene calls are TRBV2 and TRBJ2-7; no reliable D call. V lost 1 base and J lost 5, with 9 bases in between. Per germline, CDR1 SNHLY and CDR2 FYNNEI. The CDR3 is 13 residues long. For the CDR3, the DNA is TGTGCCAGCAGTGAAGGCGTGAGGAACGAGCAGTACTTC. Amino acids: CASSEGVRNEQYF. The whole variable domain, remainder taken from reference TRBV2 and TRBJ2-7, is EPEVTQTPSHQVTQMGQEVILRCVPISNHLYFYWYRQILGQKVEFLVSFYNNEISEKSEIFDDQFSVERPDGSNFTLKIRSTKLEDSAMYFCASSEGVRNEQYFGPGTRLTVT.